These T cell receptor beta chains were read from a single sample in a study of regulatory T cells in long-lasting Graves disease. TCRdb used MiXCR to reprocess the multiplex PCR reads, holding one entry per CDR3 protein. Of about 440,000 distinct CDR3 sequences listed, approximately 16% are singletons. These sequences were also reported in another study, on T cells in Graves' hyperthyroidism and ophthalmopathy.

The material sequenced was peripheral blood mononuclear cells (PBMCs), taken at new diagnosis, from a patient treated with antithyroid drugs. These receptors all stem from a woman aged 18-30 years with Graves disease. CDR3s include the opening cysteine and the closing phenylalanine or tryptophan. A D gene is named only where the DNA matches it firmly. For some rows the clone size is stated as once, few or many, or as a class when expanded; others skip it.

D: NA; size: many; J: TRBJ2-1; V: TRBV10-3; CDR3: CATPWRRAYNEQFF; DNA: TGTGCCACCCCGTGGCGTCGGGCTTACAATGAGCAGTTCTTC
D: NA; size: many; J: TRBJ1-3; V: TRBV11-1; CDR3: CASSLNATIYF; DNA: TGTGCCAGCAGCTTAAACGCGACCATATATTTT
D: NA; size: few; J: TRBJ2-6; V: TRBV4-1; CDR3: CASTPAPGANVLTF; DNA: TGCGCCAGCACCCCTGCCCCTGGGGCCAACGTCCTGACTTTC
D: TRBD2; size: few; J: TRBJ2-2; V: TRBV6-2/TRBV6-3; CDR3: CASSYATSGSRELFF; DNA: TGTGCCAGCAGTTACGCGACTAGCGGGAGCCGGGAGCTGTTTTTT
D: NA; size: many; J: TRBJ2-1; V: TRBV18; CDR3: CASSPPMGLYNEQFF; DNA: TGTGCCAGCTCACCACCGATGGGGCTTTACAATGAGCAGTTCTTC
D: TRBD1; size: NA; J: TRBJ1-2; V: TRBV9; CDR3: CASSVDNRGNYGYTF; DNA: TGTGCCAGCAGCGTAGATAACAGGGGTAACTATGGCTACACCTTC
D: TRBD2; size: many; J: TRBJ2-1; V: TRBV11-2; CDR3: CASSLTAGGGLLYNEQFF; DNA: TGTGCCAGCAGCTTGACAGCGGGAGGAGGCCTACTCTACAATGAGCAGTTCTTC
D: TRBD2; size: NA; J: TRBJ2-1; V: TRBV9; CDR3: CASSAHGGGPDEQFF; DNA: TGTGCCAGCAGCGCCCACGGGGGAGGGCCTGATGAGCAGTTCTTC
D: NA; size: many; J: TRBJ1-6; V: TRBV28; CDR3: CASSLLGPNSPLHF; DNA: TGTGCCAGCAGTTTATTGGGGCCTAATTCACCCCTCCACTTT
D: NA; size: NA; J: TRBJ2-7; V: TRBV11-1; CDR3: CASSLAFNNLQQYF; DNA: TGTGCCAGCAGCTTAGCGTTCAACAACCTCCAGCAGTACTTC
D: NA; size: few; J: TRBJ1-2; V: TRBV9; CDR3: CASTPEANYGYTF; DNA: TGTGCCAGCACCCCAGAGGCAAACTATGGCTACACCTTC
D: TRBD1; size: many; J: TRBJ1-2; V: TRBV12-3/TRBV12-4; CDR3: CASSRQGSNYGYTF; DNA: TGTGCCAGCAGCCGACAGGGTTCCAACTATGGCTACACCTTC
D: NA; size: many; J: TRBJ1-5; V: TRBV2; CDR3: CASIRELNQPQHF; DNA: TGTGCCAGCATCAGGGAATTAAATCAGCCCCAGCATTTT
D: NA; size: many; J: TRBJ2-5; V: TRBV24-1; CDR3: CATSETEETQYF; DNA: TGTGCCACCAGTGAAACCGAAGAGACCCAGTACTTC
D: TRBD1; size: NA; J: TRBJ1-4; V: TRBV7-9; CDR3: CASSLSGTATNEKLFF; DNA: TGTGCCAGCAGCTTGTCCGGGACAGCAACTAATGAAAAACTGTTTTTT
D: NA; size: NA; J: TRBJ2-5; V: TRBV3-1; CDR3: CASSGGLGNPALGRTQYF; DNA: TGTGCCAGCAGCGGGGGGTTGGGGAACCCCGCCCTAGGGCGGACCCAGTACTTC
D: NA; size: NA; J: TRBJ2-1; V: TRBV6-2/TRBV6-3; CDR3: CASNRAVNRFNEQFF; DNA: TGTGCCAGCAACCGAGCGGTAAACAGGTTCAATGAGCAGTTCTTC
D: TRBD2; size: NA; J: TRBJ2-7; V: TRBV9; CDR3: CASSPPGREGPYEQYF; DNA: TGTGCCAGCAGCCCTCCTGGGCGGGAGGGTCCCTACGAGCAGTACTTC
D: NA; size: many; J: TRBJ2-4; V: TRBV5-1; CDR3: CAGIPGRIQIAKNIQYF; DNA: TGCGCCGGCATCCCCGGACGGATTCAAATAGCCAAAAACATTCAGTACTTC
D: NA; size: few; J: TRBJ1-5; V: TRBV7-8; CDR3: CTSSLVPNSNQPQHF; DNA: TGTACCAGCAGCTTAGTCCCCAATAGCAATCAGCCCCAGCATTTT
D: TRBD1; size: many; J: TRBJ1-2; V: TRBV24-1; CDR3: CATSDSPGQWNF; DNA: TGTGCCACCAGTGATAGCCCGGGACAGTGGAATTTC
D: NA; size: few; J: TRBJ1-1; V: TRBV18; CDR3: CASSLGGNTEASF; DNA: TGTGCCAGCTCACTAGGGGGGAACACTGAAGCTTCCTTT
D: NA; size: many; J: TRBJ2-1; V: TRBV28; CDR3: CASTPSHNEQFF; DNA: TGTGCCAGCACCCCGTCTCACAATGAGCAGTTCTTC
D: NA; size: many; J: TRBJ2-2; V: TRBV30; CDR3: CAYDRDPNTGELFF; DNA: TGTGCCTATGACCGAGACCCAAACACCGGGGAGCTGTTTTTT
D: NA; size: NA; J: TRBJ2-7; V: TRBV5-1; CDR3: CASSLEGFRSHEQYF; DNA: TGCGCCAGCAGCTTGGAAGGATTCAGGTCCCACGAGCAGTACTTC
D: TRBD2; size: NA; J: TRBJ2-1; V: TRBV27; CDR3: CASSLRLAGGGNEQFF; DNA: TGTGCCAGCAGTCTTAGACTAGCGGGAGGGGGCAATGAGCAGTTCTTC
D: TRBD2; size: many; J: TRBJ2-1; V: TRBV2; CDR3: CASRDSGRAHNEQFF; DNA: TGTGCCAGCAGGGACAGCGGGAGGGCTCACAATGAGCAGTTCTTC
D: NA; size: few; J: TRBJ1-2; V: TRBV10-3; CDR3: CAIPSYTF; DNA: TGTGCCATCCCCTCCTACACCTTC
D: NA; size: NA; J: TRBJ2-6; V: TRBV6-1; CDR3: CASTISVSGANVLTF; DNA: TGTGCCAGCACTATCAGTGTTTCTGGGGCCAACGTCCTGACTTTC
D: NA; size: NA; J: TRBJ2-7; V: TRBV28; CDR3: CASSLGMAGTLIYEQYF; DNA: TGTGCCAGCAGTTTAGGAATGGCGGGAACCCTAATATACGAGCAGTACTTC
D: TRBD1; size: NA; J: TRBJ2-5; V: TRBV11-3; CDR3: CASSGKGAEETQYF; DNA: TGTGCCAGCAGCGGAAAGGGGGCGGAAGAGACCCAGTACTTC
D: NA; size: many; J: TRBJ2-2; V: TRBV28; CDR3: CASSLSITGELFF; DNA: TGTGCCAGCAGCTTAAGTATCACCGGGGAGCTGTTTTTT
D: NA; size: NA; J: TRBJ2-1; V: TRBV2; CDR3: CASMLEDSGEQFF; DNA: TGTGCCAGCATGCTCGAGGATTCCGGTGAGCAGTTCTTC
D: TRBD1; size: many; J: TRBJ2-7; V: TRBV12-3/TRBV12-4; CDR3: CASSFGTGRKQYF; DNA: TGTGCCAGCAGTTTCGGGACAGGAAGAAAGCAGTACTTC
D: NA; size: NA; J: TRBJ1-4; V: TRBV5-1; CDR3: CASSLGDAESRLFF; DNA: TGCGCCAGCAGTTTGGGTGACGCAGAATCTCGACTGTTTTTT
D: TRBD2; size: many; J: TRBJ2-3; V: TRBV12-3/TRBV12-4; CDR3: CASSLAQLAGVTDTQYF; DNA: TGTGCCAGCAGTTTAGCGCAACTAGCGGGAGTAACAGATACGCAGTATTTT
D: NA; size: many; J: TRBJ2-1; V: TRBV5-1; CDR3: CASSPGGPGNNEQFF; DNA: TGCGCCAGCAGCCCCGGGGGGCCCGGCAACAATGAGCAGTTCTTC
D: NA; size: few; J: TRBJ2-7; V: TRBV9; CDR3: CASSVKGAYGEQYF; DNA: TGTGCCAGCAGCGTAAAAGGGGCGTACGGCGAGCAGTACTTC
D: NA; size: NA; J: TRBJ1-2; V: TRBV19; CDR3: CASSITAGEANYGYTF; DNA: TGTGCCAGTAGTATTACGGCAGGGGAAGCTAACTATGGCTACACCTTC
D: TRBD2; size: NA; J: TRBJ2-4; V: TRBV5-5; CDR3: CASSIGTSGRALLNIQYF; DNA: TGTGCCAGCAGCATAGGGACTAGCGGGAGGGCCCTTTTGAACATTCAGTACTTC
D: TRBD1; size: few; J: TRBJ1-2; V: TRBV6-2/TRBV6-3; CDR3: CASSLTGGLTPNYGYTF; DNA: TGTGCCAGCAGTTTAACAGGGGGCCTTACACCTAACTATGGCTACACCTTC
D: NA; size: many; J: TRBJ2-2; V: TRBV6-1; CDR3: CASGRGPNTGELFF; DNA: TGTGCCAGCGGCAGGGGACCGAACACCGGGGAGCTGTTTTTT
D: NA; size: many; J: TRBJ2-7; V: TRBV6-9; CDR3: CASSYRVAEQYF; DNA: TGTGCCAGCAGTTACCGTGTGGCCGAGCAGTACTTC
D: NA; size: NA; J: TRBJ2-7; V: TRBV7-2; CDR3: CANSLVTTDEQYF; DNA: TGTGCCAACAGCTTAGTTACAACCGACGAGCAGTACTTC
D: TRBD2; size: many; J: TRBJ2-7; V: TRBV7-9; CDR3: CASSSPREDYEQYF; DNA: TGTGCCAGCAGCTCCCCGCGGGAGGATTACGAGCAGTACTTC
D: NA; size: few; J: TRBJ2-1; V: TRBV4-3; CDR3: CASSQDGRAPEQFF; DNA: TGCGCCAGCAGCCAAGATGGCAGGGCGCCTGAGCAGTTCTTC
D: NA; size: many; J: TRBJ1-2; V: TRBV3-1; CDR3: CASSQGFGPNNYGYTF; DNA: TGTGCCAGCAGCCAAGGATTCGGTCCGAATAACTATGGCTACACCTTC
D: NA; size: few; J: TRBJ1-1; V: TRBV25-1; CDR3: CASSEWGGITEAFF; DNA: TGTGCCAGCAGTGAATGGGGGGGAATTACTGAAGCTTTCTTT
D: NA; size: many; J: TRBJ1-2; V: TRBV2; CDR3: CASSEEVRFYGYTF; DNA: TGTGCCAGCAGTGAAGAAGTCAGATTCTATGGCTACACCTTC
D: NA; size: few; J: TRBJ1-2; V: TRBV9; CDR3: CASRRTGFDGYTF; DNA: TGTGCCAGCAGGCGTACAGGTTTTGATGGCTACACCTTC
D: NA; size: NA; J: TRBJ2-7; V: TRBV30; CDR3: CAWSDDRSYEQYF; DNA: TGTGCCTGGAGTGATGACCGCTCCTACGAGCAGTACTTC
D: NA; size: many; J: TRBJ1-1; V: TRBV11-2; CDR3: CASSLVNRALNTEAFF; DNA: TGTGCCAGCAGCTTAGTCAATCGGGCTCTGAACACTGAAGCTTTCTTT
D: TRBD1; size: few; J: TRBJ2-7; V: TRBV7-9; CDR3: CASSPDREFEQYF; DNA: TGTGCCAGCAGCCCCGACAGGGAATTCGAGCAGTACTTC
D: NA; size: many; J: TRBJ2-3; V: TRBV27; CDR3: CASSFDREGVAYTQYF; DNA: TGTGCCAGCAGTTTTGACAGGGAGGGGGTCGCGTATACGCAGTATTTT
D: NA; size: NA; J: TRBJ1-1; V: TRBV10-3; CDR3: CAISDWKGTEAFF; DNA: TGTGCCATCAGTGACTGGAAGGGCACTGAAGCTTTCTTT
D: TRBD2; size: few; J: TRBJ2-1; V: TRBV13; CDR3: CASSFGTKHNEQFF; DNA: TGTGCCAGCAGTTTCGGGACTAAACACAATGAGCAGTTCTTC
D: TRBD1; size: many; J: TRBJ2-5; V: TRBV6-5; CDR3: CASSYPQQGAQETQYF; DNA: TGTGCCAGCAGTTACCCACAACAGGGGGCCCAAGAGACCCAGTACTTC